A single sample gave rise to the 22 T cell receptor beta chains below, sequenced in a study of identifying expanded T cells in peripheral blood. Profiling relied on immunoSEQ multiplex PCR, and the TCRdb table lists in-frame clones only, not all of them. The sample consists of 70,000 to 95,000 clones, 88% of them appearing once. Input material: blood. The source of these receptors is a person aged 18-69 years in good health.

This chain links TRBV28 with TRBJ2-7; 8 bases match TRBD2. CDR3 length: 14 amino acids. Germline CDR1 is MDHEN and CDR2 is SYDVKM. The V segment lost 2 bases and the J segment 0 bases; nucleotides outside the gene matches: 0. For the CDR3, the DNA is TGTGCCAGCAGTTTAGCGGGAGGCTCCTACGAGCAGTACTTC. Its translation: CASSLAGGSYEQYF. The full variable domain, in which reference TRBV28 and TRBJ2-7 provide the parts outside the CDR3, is DVKVTQSSRYLVKRTGEKVFLECVQDMDHENMFWYRQDPGLGLRLIYFSYDVKMKEKGDIPEGYSVSREKKERFSLILESASTNQTSMYLCASSLAGGSYEQYFGPGTRLTVT.

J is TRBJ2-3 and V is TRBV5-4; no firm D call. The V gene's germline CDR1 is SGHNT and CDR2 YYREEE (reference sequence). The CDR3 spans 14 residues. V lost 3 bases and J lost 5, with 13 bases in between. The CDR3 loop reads CASSSPVRLDTQYF. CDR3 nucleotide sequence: TGTGCCAGCAGCTCCCCGGTTCGGCTAGATACGCAGTATTTT.

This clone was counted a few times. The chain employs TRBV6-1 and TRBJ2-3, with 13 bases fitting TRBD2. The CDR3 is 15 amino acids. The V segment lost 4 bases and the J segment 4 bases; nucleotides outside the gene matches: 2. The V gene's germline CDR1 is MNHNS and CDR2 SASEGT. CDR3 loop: CASSAGTSGADTQYF. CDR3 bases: TGTGCCAGCAGTGCCGGGACTAGCGGGGCAGATACGCAGTATTTT.

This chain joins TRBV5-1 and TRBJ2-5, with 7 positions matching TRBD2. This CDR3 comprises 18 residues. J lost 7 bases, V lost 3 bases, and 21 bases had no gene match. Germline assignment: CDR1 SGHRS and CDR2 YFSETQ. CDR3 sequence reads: CASSYGNEGLPKAGTQYF. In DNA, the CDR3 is TGCGCCAGCAGCTACGGAAACGAGGGACTACCGAAGGCAGGGACCCAGTACTTC.

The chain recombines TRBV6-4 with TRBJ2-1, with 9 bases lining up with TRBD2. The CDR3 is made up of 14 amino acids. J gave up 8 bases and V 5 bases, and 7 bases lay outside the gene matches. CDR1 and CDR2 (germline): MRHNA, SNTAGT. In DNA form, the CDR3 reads TGTGCCAGCAGTAGTAGCGGGAGTATGGATGAGCAGTTCTTC. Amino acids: CASSSSGSMDEQFF.

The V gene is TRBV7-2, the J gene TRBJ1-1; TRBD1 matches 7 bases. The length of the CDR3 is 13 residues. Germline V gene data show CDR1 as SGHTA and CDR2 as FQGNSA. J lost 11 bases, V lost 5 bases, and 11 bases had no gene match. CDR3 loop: CASSARQGWGAFF. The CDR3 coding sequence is TGTGCCAGCAGCGCGCGACAGGGCTGGGGGGCTTTCTTT.

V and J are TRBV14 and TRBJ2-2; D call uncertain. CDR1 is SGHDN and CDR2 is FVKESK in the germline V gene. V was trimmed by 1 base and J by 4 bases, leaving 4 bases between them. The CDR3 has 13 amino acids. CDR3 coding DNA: TGTGCCAGCAGCCAAGGCCTCACCGGGGAGCTGTTTTTT. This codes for CASSQGLTGELFF.

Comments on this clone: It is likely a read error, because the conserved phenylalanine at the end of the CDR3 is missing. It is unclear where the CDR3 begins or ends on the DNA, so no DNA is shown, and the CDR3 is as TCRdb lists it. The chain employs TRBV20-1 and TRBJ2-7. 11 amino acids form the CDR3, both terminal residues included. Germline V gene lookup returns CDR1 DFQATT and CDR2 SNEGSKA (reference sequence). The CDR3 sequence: CSASWRLGNVI.

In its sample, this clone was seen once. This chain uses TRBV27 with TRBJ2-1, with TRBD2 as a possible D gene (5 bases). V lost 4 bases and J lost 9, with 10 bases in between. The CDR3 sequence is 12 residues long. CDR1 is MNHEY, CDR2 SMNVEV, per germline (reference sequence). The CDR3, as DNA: TGTGCCAGCAGTTCGGCGGGCGGTGAGCAGTTCTTC. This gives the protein CASSSAGGEQFF.

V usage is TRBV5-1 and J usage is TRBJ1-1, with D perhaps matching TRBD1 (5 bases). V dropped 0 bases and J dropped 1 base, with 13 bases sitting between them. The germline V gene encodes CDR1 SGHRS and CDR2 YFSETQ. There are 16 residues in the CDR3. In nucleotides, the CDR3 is TGCGCCAGCAGCTTGGAGCCGGGGCGGGCGAACACTGAAGCTTTCTTT. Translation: CASSLEPGRANTEAFF.

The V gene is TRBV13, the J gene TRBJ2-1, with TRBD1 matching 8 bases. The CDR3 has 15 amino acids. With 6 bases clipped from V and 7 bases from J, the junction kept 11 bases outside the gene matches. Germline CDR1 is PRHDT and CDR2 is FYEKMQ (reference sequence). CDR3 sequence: CASRSGTGLGNEQFF. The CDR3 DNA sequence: TGTGCCAGCAGGTCCGGGACAGGTCTGGGGAATGAGCAGTTCTTC. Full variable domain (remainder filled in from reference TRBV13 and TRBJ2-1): AAGVIQSPRHLIKEKRETATLKCYPIPRHDTVYWYQQGPGQDPQFLISFYEKMQSDKGSIPDRFSAQQFSDYHSELNMSSLELGDSALYFCASRSGTGLGNEQFFGPGTRLTVL.

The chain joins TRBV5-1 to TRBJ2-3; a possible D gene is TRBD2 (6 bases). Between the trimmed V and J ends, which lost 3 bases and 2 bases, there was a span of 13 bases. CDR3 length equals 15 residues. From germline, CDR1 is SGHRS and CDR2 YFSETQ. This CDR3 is CASSSGTGYTDTQYF. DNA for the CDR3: TGCGCCAGCAGCTCCGGGACTGGATACACAGATACGCAGTATTTT.

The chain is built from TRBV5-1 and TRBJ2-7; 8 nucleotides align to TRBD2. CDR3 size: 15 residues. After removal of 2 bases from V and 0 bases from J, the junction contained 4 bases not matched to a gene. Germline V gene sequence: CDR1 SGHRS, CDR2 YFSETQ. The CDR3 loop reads CASSFSRGGSYEQYF. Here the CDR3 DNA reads TGCGCCAGCAGCTTTTCCCGGGGGGGCTCCTACGAGCAGTACTTC.

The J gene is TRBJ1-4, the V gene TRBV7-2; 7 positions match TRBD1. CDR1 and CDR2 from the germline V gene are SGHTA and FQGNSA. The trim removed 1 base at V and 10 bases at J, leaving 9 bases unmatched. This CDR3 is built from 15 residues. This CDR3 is CASSLVEGGGGKLFF. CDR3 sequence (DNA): TGTGCCAGCAGCTTAGTAGAAGGGGGCGGAGGAAAACTGTTTTTT.

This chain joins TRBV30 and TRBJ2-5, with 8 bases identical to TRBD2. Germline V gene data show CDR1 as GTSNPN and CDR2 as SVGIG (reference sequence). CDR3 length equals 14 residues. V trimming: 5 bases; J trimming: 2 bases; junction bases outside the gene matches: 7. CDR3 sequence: CAWLRSGEQETQYF. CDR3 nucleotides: TGTGCCTGGCTCCGTAGCGGGGAACAAGAGACCCAGTACTTC.

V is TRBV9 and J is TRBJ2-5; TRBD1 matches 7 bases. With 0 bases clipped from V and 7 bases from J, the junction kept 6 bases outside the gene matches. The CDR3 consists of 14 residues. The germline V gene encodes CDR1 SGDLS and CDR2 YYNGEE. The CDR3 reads CASSVAGTVSTQYF. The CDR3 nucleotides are TGTGCCAGCAGCGTAGCTGGGACAGTTTCGACCCAGTACTTC.

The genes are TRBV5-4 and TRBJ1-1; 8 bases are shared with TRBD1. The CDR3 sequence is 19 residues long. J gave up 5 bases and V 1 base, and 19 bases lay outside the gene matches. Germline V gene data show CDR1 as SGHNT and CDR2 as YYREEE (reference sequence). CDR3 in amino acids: CASSLFSVGRGLVATEAFF. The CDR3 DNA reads TGTGCCAGCAGCTTGTTTTCGGTCGGCAGGGGGCTGGTTGCTACTGAAGCTTTCTTT.

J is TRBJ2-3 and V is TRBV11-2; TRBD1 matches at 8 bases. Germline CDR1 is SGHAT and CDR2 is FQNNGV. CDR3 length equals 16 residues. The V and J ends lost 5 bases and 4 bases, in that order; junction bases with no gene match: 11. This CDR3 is CASSPAQGALADTQYF. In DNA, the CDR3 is TGTGCCAGCAGCCCCGCGCAGGGGGCGCTCGCAGATACGCAGTATTTT.

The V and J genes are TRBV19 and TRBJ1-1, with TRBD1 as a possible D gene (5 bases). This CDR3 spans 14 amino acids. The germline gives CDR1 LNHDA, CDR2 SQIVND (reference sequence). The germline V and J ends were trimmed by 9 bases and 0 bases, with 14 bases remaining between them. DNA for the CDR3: TGTGCCAGCAGATCTGAGGACATGAACACTGAAGCTTTCTTT. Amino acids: CASRSEDMNTEAFF.

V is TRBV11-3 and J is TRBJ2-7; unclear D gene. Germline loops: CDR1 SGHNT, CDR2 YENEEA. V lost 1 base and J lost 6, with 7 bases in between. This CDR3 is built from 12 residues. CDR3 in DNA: TGTGCCAGCAGCTTAGCTGCTGGCGAGCAGTACTTC. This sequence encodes CASSLAAGEQYF.

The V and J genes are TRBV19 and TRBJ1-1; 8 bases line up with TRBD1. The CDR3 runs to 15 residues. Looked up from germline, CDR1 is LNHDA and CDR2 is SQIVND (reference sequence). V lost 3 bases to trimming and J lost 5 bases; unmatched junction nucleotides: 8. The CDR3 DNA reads TGTGCCAGTAGTATCTTGGGACAGGCGGGGACTGAAGCTTTCTTT. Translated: CASSILGQAGTEAFF.

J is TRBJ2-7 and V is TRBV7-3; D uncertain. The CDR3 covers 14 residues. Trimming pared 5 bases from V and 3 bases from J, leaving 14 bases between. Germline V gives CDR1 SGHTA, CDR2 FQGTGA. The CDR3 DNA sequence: TGTGCCAGCAGCGGACCCCGGGCCTACTACGAGCAGTACTTC. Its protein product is CASSGPRAYYEQYF.